This TCR beta chain was recovered during a study of identical twins. The V end lost 3 bases, the J end lost 8 bases, and 14 bases lay between the germline ends. This CDR3 contains 14 residues. Germline values: CDR1 LNHDA, CDR2 SQIVND (reference sequence). With regard to this clonotype: Its specificity is unknown.

Notes on the study in general: Carriage of fewer insertions was seen in abundant cord blood beta clonotypes, whereas memory repertoires showed none.

Template switching added a universal primer binding site, and final cDNA carried unique molecular identifiers. TCRdb processed the 5' RACE reads anew with MiXCR; each CDR3 protein has one entry. The sample records around 510,000 distinct CDR3 sequences, 13% to 15% being singletons. Donors were all healthy Caucasians. This same sample was also taken into another study, of yellow fever vaccine responses in identical twins. In that study: Each twin's T cell response to the vaccine was reported to look partly convergent and partly personalized.

What was sequenced was CD4+ T cells sorted from blood. The receptor's source is a woman aged 18-35 years in good health. This sequence joins TRBV19 and TRBJ2-1; tentatively, D is TRBD1 (6 bases). The CDR3 is CASSIRGPTHEQFF. As DNA, the CDR3 is TGTGCCAGTAGTATCAGGGGCCCAACCCATGAGCAGTTCTTC. Variable domain in full (rest from reference TRBV19 and TRBJ2-1): DGGITQSPKYLFRKEGQNVTLSCEQNLNHDAMYWYRQDPGQGLRLIYYSQIVNDFQKGDIAEGYSVSREKKESFPLTVTSAQKNPTAFYLCASSIRGPTHEQFFGPGTRLTVL.